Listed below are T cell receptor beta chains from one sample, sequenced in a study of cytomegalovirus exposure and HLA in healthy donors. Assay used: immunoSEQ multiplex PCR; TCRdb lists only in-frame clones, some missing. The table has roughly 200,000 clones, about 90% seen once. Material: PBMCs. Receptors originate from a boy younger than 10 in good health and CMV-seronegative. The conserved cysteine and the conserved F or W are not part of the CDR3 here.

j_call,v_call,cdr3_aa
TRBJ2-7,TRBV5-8,ASSSRTSGDTSYEQY
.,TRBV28,ASSWVAGGSYEQY
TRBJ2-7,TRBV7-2,ASSTTSGFSYEQY
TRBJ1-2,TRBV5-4,ASSFGGVDGYT
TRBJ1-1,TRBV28,ASSLTPGDTEAF
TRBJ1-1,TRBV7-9,ASSPAGGRVYTEAF
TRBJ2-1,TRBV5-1,ASSFPRTSGGPSSYNEQF
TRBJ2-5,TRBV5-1,ASRRTGPETQY
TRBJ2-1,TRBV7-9,SSSLTASGANEQF
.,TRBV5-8,ASSLLGHQGYEQY
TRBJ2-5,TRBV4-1,ASSRGLAGAQETQY
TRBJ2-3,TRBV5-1,ASSTGLAGVDTQY
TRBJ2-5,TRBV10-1,ASSESTTGKETQY
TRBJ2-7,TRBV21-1,ASSDGGGVEQY
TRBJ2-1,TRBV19,ATQLAGGYNEQF
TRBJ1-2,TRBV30,AWSDGQIPNYGYT
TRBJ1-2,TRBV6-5,ASSPTGGSGYT
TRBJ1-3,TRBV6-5,ASSLTGVSGNTIY
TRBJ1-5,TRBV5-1,ASSLSGAASQPQH
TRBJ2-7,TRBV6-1,ASSELAPLGQY
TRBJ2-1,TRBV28,ASNSGSGYNEQF
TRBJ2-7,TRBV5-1,ASSFLNEQY
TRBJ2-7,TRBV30,AWSPRGRGYEQY
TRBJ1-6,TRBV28,ASIPNQGIRSPLH
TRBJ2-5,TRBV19,ASSIGGRETQY
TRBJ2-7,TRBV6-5,ASRASGSYEQY
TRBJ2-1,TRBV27,ASSEIPTTRNEQF
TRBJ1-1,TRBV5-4,ASSFPDTEAF
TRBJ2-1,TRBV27,ASSFRGVYNEQF
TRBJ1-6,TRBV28,ASSPTGTGAYYNSPLH
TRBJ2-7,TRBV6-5,ASSYSRSQETQY
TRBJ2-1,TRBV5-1,ASSLGGGYEQF
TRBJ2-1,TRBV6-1,ASGAREGPGAYNEQF
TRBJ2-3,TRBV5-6,ASHRGTDTQY
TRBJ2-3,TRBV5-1,ASSSGLQPGTDTQY
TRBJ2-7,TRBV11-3,ASSATGLYVQY
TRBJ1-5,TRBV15,ATSIQGGGPHQPQH
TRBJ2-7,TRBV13,ASSPPTRAYEQY
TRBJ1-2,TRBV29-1,SVEGGQFNYGYT
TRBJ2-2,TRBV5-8,ASSPIGTSSYGELF
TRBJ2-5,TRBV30,AWTITSGRETQY
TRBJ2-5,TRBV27,ASSGLAGSGRETQY
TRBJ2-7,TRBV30,AWSGNRGLSYEQY
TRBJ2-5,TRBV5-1,ASSEQRGGRETQY
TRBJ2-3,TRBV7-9,ASSLGQTSTDTQY